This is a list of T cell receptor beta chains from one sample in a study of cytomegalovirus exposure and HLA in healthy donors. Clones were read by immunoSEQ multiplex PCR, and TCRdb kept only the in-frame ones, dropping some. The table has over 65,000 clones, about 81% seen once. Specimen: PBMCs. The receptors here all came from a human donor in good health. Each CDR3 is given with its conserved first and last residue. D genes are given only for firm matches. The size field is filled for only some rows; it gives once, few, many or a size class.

CDR3 protein: CASSVAWGQYEQYF; CDR3 DNA: TGTGCCAGCAGCGTAGCGTGGGGGCAGTACGAGCAGTACTTC; D gene: NA; clone size: NA; V gene: TRBV9; J gene: TRBJ2-7
CDR3 protein: CASSWDSQPLHF; CDR3 DNA: TGTGCCAGCAGCTGGGACAGTCAACCCCTCCACTTT; D gene: TRBD1; clone size: NA; V gene: TRBV7-8; J gene: TRBJ1-6
CDR3 protein: CASSQPVDRNEKLFF; CDR3 DNA: TGCGCCAGCAGCCAACCAGTTGATCGAAATGAAAAACTGTTTTTT; D gene: NA; clone size: NA; V gene: TRBV4-1; J gene: TRBJ1-4
CDR3 protein: CAISGVGREYGYTF; CDR3 DNA: TGTGCCATCAGTGGGGTAGGGCGGGAGTATGGCTACACCTTC; D gene: NA; clone size: once; V gene: TRBV10-3; J gene: TRBJ1-2
CDR3 protein: CASSPGTGSNQPQHF; CDR3 DNA: TGTGCCAGCAGCCCCGGGACAGGGAGTAATCAGCCCCAGCATTTT; D gene: TRBD1; clone size: NA; V gene: TRBV7-9; J gene: TRBJ1-5
CDR3 protein: CATRIRGGGNEQFF; CDR3 DNA: TGTGCCACCAGGATACGAGGGGGGGGGAATGAGCAGTTCTTC; D gene: NA; clone size: NA; V gene: TRBV6-1; J gene: TRBJ2-1
CDR3 protein: CASRVAGGFQDEQFF; CDR3 DNA: TGTGCCAGCAGGGTAGCGGGGGGGTTTCAAGATGAGCAGTTCTTC; D gene: TRBD2; clone size: NA; V gene: TRBV27; J gene: TRBJ2-1
CDR3 protein: CASTEQGVGTEAFF; CDR3 DNA: TGTGCCAGCACCGAACAGGGGGTAGGGACTGAAGCTTTCTTT; D gene: TRBD1; clone size: NA; V gene: TRBV28; J gene: TRBJ1-1
CDR3 protein: CAISPDRVGQGYTF; CDR3 DNA: TGTGCCATCAGTCCGGACAGGGTAGGGCAAGGCTACACCTTC; D gene: TRBD1; clone size: NA; V gene: TRBV10-3; J gene: TRBJ1-2
CDR3 protein: CASSYVGTGVYEQYF; CDR3 DNA: TGTGCCAGCAGCTACGTCGGGACAGGGGTCTACGAGCAGTACTTC; D gene: TRBD1; clone size: once; V gene: TRBV13; J gene: TRBJ2-7
CDR3 protein: CASSVGDSNQPQHF; CDR3 DNA: TGTGCCAGCAGCGTAGGGGACTCCAATCAGCCCCAGCATTTT; D gene: NA; clone size: NA; V gene: TRBV9; J gene: TRBJ1-5
CDR3 protein: CSVRTSGGYTDTQYF; CDR3 DNA: TGCAGCGTTCGGACTAGCGGGGGATACACAGATACGCAGTATTTT; D gene: TRBD2; clone size: NA; V gene: TRBV29-1; J gene: TRBJ2-3
CDR3 protein: CASSLTGQGGYPF; CDR3 DNA: TGCGCCAGCAGCTTAACCGGACAGGGTGGCTACCCCTTC; D gene: TRBD1; clone size: NA; V gene: TRBV5-1; J gene: TRBJ1-2
CDR3 protein: CASSFDRAPGTEAFF; CDR3 DNA: TGCGCCAGCAGCTTCGACAGGGCTCCGGGCACTGAAGCTTTCTTT; D gene: TRBD1; clone size: NA; V gene: TRBV5-1; J gene: TRBJ1-1
CDR3 protein: CASSTLEYTGTQYF; CDR3 DNA: TGTGCCAGCAGTACCCTAGAGTATACAGGGACCCAGTACTTC; D gene: NA; clone size: NA; V gene: TRBV6-1; J gene: TRBJ2-5
CDR3 protein: CASSTALGTGGFSGYTF; CDR3 DNA: TGTGCCAGCAGTACCGCCCTCGGGACAGGCGGGTTTTCTGGCTACACCTTC; D gene: TRBD1; clone size: NA; V gene: TRBV25-1; J gene: TRBJ1-2
CDR3 protein: CASSTPTSGGAISTDTQYF; CDR3 DNA: TGTGCCAGTAGTACCCCGACTAGCGGGGGGGCAATATCGACAGATACGCAGTATTTT; D gene: TRBD2; clone size: NA; V gene: TRBV19; J gene: TRBJ2-3
CDR3 protein: CASSPDRGLTNEKLFF; CDR3 DNA: TGTGCCAGCAGCCCAGACAGGGGGTTGACTAATGAAAAACTGTTTTTT; D gene: TRBD1; clone size: NA; V gene: TRBV7-2; J gene: TRBJ1-4
CDR3 protein: CASSLGQGDTQYF; CDR3 DNA: TGCGCCAGCAGCTTGGGACAGGGGGATACGCAGTATTTT; D gene: TRBD1; clone size: NA; V gene: TRBV5-1; J gene: TRBJ2-3
CDR3 protein: CASSPTGATEAFF; CDR3 DNA: TGTGCCAGCAGCCCCACAGGGGCCACTGAAGCTTTCTTT; D gene: TRBD1; clone size: hyperexpanded; V gene: TRBV7-2; J gene: TRBJ1-1
CDR3 protein: CASSATGGVSYEQYF; CDR3 DNA: TGTGCCAGCAGCGCCACAGGGGGAGTCTCCTACGAGCAGTACTTC; D gene: TRBD1; clone size: NA; V gene: TRBV11-2; J gene: TRBJ2-7
CDR3 protein: CASSNGLAGYYEQYF; CDR3 DNA: TGTGCCAGCAGCAACGGACTAGCGGGTTACTACGAGCAGTACTTC; D gene: TRBD2; clone size: NA; V gene: TRBV11-3; J gene: TRBJ2-7
CDR3 protein: CASRTGGDRNTIYF; CDR3 DNA: TGTGCCAGCAGGACAGGGGGCGACCGAAACACCATATATTTT; D gene: TRBD1; clone size: NA; V gene: TRBV28; J gene: TRBJ1-3
CDR3 protein: CASSLDLGNEQFF; CDR3 DNA: TGTGCCAGCAGCTTAGACCTAGGCAATGAGCAGTTCTTC; D gene: NA; clone size: NA; V gene: TRBV7-3; J gene: TRBJ2-1
CDR3 protein: CASSERGDFYGYTF; CDR3 DNA: TGTGCCAGCAGTGAACGTGGGGACTTCTATGGCTACACCTTC; D gene: NA; clone size: few; V gene: TRBV6-1; J gene: TRBJ1-2
CDR3 protein: CASSTKRDEQFF; CDR3 DNA: TGTGCCAGCAGCACAAAGCGGGATGAGCAGTTCTTC; D gene: NA; clone size: NA; V gene: TRBV21-1; J gene: TRBJ2-1
CDR3 protein: CASSLVPSGGYNEQFF; CDR3 DNA: TGTGCCAGCAGCTTAGTTCCCAGCGGGGGTTACAATGAGCAGTTCTTC; D gene: TRBD2; clone size: NA; V gene: TRBV7-2; J gene: TRBJ2-1
CDR3 protein: CASSLEDREMDGYTF; CDR3 DNA: TGCGCCAGCAGCTTGGAGGACAGGGAGATGGATGGCTACACCTTC; D gene: TRBD1; clone size: NA; V gene: TRBV5-1; J gene: TRBJ1-2
CDR3 protein: CASSIEASGGRDTQYF; CDR3 DNA: TGTGCCAGTAGTATAGAGGCTAGCGGGGGGCGGGATACGCAGTATTTT; D gene: TRBD2; clone size: NA; V gene: TRBV19; J gene: TRBJ2-3
CDR3 protein: CASSQRAGTGVDTQYF; CDR3 DNA: TGTGCCAGCAGCCAACGAGCCGGGACAGGGGTCGATACGCAGTATTTT; D gene: TRBD1; clone size: once; V gene: TRBV14; J gene: TRBJ2-3
CDR3 protein: CASSRWASGTDTQYF; CDR3 DNA: TGCGCCAGCAGCCGGTGGGCTAGCGGGACAGATACGCAGTATTTT; D gene: TRBD2; clone size: NA; V gene: TRBV4-3; J gene: TRBJ2-3
CDR3 protein: CASSLEQGTEAFF; CDR3 DNA: TGCGCCAGCAGCTTGGAACAGGGGACTGAAGCTTTCTTT; D gene: TRBD1; clone size: NA; V gene: TRBV5-1; J gene: TRBJ1-1
CDR3 protein: CASSSQGLAGGFSVNEQFF; CDR3 DNA: TGTGCCAGCAGCTCCCAAGGTCTAGCGGGGGGGTTTTCCGTCAATGAGCAGTTCTTC; D gene: TRBD2; clone size: NA; V gene: TRBV5-6; J gene: TRBJ2-1
CDR3 protein: CASSLVPAGGQETQYF; CDR3 DNA: TGTGCCAGCAGCTTAGTCCCGGCGGGGGGGCAAGAGACCCAGTACTTC; D gene: TRBD2; clone size: once; V gene: TRBV7-2; J gene: TRBJ2-5
CDR3 protein: CASRASGGGNEQFF; CDR3 DNA: TGTGCCAGCAGAGCCAGCGGGGGCGGGAATGAGCAGTTCTTC; D gene: TRBD2; clone size: few; V gene: TRBV2; J gene: TRBJ2-1
CDR3 protein: CASSSRTGDTEAFF; CDR3 DNA: TGTGCCAGCAGCTCTCGGACAGGGGACACTGAAGCTTTCTTT; D gene: TRBD1; clone size: NA; V gene: TRBV7-2; J gene: TRBJ1-1
CDR3 protein: CASSWGQGINQPQHF; CDR3 DNA: TGTGCCAGCAGTTGGGGACAGGGGATTAATCAGCCCCAGCATTTT; D gene: TRBD1; clone size: once; V gene: TRBV28; J gene: TRBJ1-5
CDR3 protein: CASRRPGQAGYTF; CDR3 DNA: TGTGCCAGCAGGCGCCCGGGACAGGCTGGCTACACCTTC; D gene: TRBD1; clone size: NA; V gene: TRBV2; J gene: TRBJ1-2
CDR3 protein: CASSELSGPQETQYF; CDR3 DNA: TGTGCCAGCAGTGAGCTATCAGGGCCTCAAGAGACCCAGTACTTC; D gene: NA; clone size: NA; V gene: TRBV2; J gene: TRBJ2-5
CDR3 protein: CASSQVGGARQYF; CDR3 DNA: TGTGCCAGCAGCCAAGTGGGGGGGGCCCGGCAGTACTTC; D gene: NA; clone size: NA; V gene: TRBV14; J gene: TRBJ2-7
CDR3 protein: CASSPGLAGARETQYF; CDR3 DNA: TGTGCCAGCAGTCCGGGACTAGCGGGGGCCAGAGAGACCCAGTACTTC; D gene: TRBD2; clone size: NA; V gene: TRBV28; J gene: TRBJ2-5
CDR3 protein: CASSQTGVATQYF; CDR3 DNA: TGTGCCAGCTCACAGACAGGGGTGGCGACCCAGTACTTC; D gene: TRBD1; clone size: NA; V gene: TRBV18; J gene: TRBJ2-5
CDR3 protein: CASSLYGPGGSSYNSPLHF; CDR3 DNA: TGTGCCAGCAGCTTATATGGCCCAGGAGGGAGCTCCTATAATTCACCCCTCCACTTT; D gene: NA; clone size: once; V gene: TRBV7-8; J gene: TRBJ1-6
CDR3 protein: CAISESLPDSNQPQHF; CDR3 DNA: TGTGCCATCAGTGAGTCCCTACCCGATAGCAATCAGCCCCAGCATTTT; D gene: NA; clone size: NA; V gene: TRBV10-3; J gene: TRBJ1-5
CDR3 protein: CASSEQAGNTIYF; CDR3 DNA: TGCGCCAGCAGCGAACAGGCTGGAAACACCATATATTTT; D gene: NA; clone size: NA; V gene: TRBV4-3; J gene: TRBJ1-3
CDR3 protein: CASSKLAGGGKTQYF; CDR3 DNA: TGTGCCAGCAGTAAACTAGCGGGGGGCGGGAAGACCCAGTACTTC; D gene: TRBD2; clone size: NA; V gene: TRBV2; J gene: TRBJ2-5
CDR3 protein: CTSSPRTSGGAKNIQYF; CDR3 DNA: TGCACCAGCAGCCCCCGGACTAGCGGGGGGGCCAAAAACATTCAGTACTTC; D gene: NA; clone size: NA; V gene: TRBV1; J gene: TRBJ2-4
CDR3 protein: CASSGLAGEIQETQYF; CDR3 DNA: TGTGCCAGCAGTGGACTAGCGGGGGAAATTCAAGAGACCCAGTACTTC; D gene: TRBD2; clone size: NA; V gene: TRBV6-6; J gene: TRBJ2-5